The table lists the clone carrying this T cell receptor (beta chain) with a few counts. Antigen: not known. This entry is derived from a study of T-cell reconstitution after alpha-beta-depleted transplantation in children. This CDR3 has 14 residues. Deletions cut 3 bases from V and 8 bases from J, with 16 bases between. Germline-derived CDR1 and CDR2 are KGHDR and SFDVKD. Study observations and caveats: T-cell counts and diversity were attributed mostly to newly produced T cells one year after transplant. The high TCRbeta diversity at day 60 in some patients came from surviving recipient T cells and thymic progenitors. About two months after transplant, alpha-beta T cells reportedly came from several hundred expanded graft clones.

Unique molecular identifiers tagged the TCRbeta library. MiXCR, run by TCRdb on the PCR reads, gives a single entry per CDR3 protein. The repertoire includes hundreds of thousands of distinct CDR3 sequences, roughly 13% of them detected once, and 0.79% sits in the top ten. The receptor comes from a girl under 10 years old with congenital amegakaryocytic thrombocytopenia, due to receive a stem cell transplant. The chain couples TRBV24-1 to TRBJ2-7; either TRBD1 or TRBD2 may supply D (6 bases each). The material sequenced was PBMCs, taken before TCRalphabeta/CD19-depleted stem cell transplant. The CDR3 is CATSDARWGDKQYF. CDR3 DNA: TGTGCCACCAGTGATGCACGATGGGGGGACAAGCAGTACTTC.